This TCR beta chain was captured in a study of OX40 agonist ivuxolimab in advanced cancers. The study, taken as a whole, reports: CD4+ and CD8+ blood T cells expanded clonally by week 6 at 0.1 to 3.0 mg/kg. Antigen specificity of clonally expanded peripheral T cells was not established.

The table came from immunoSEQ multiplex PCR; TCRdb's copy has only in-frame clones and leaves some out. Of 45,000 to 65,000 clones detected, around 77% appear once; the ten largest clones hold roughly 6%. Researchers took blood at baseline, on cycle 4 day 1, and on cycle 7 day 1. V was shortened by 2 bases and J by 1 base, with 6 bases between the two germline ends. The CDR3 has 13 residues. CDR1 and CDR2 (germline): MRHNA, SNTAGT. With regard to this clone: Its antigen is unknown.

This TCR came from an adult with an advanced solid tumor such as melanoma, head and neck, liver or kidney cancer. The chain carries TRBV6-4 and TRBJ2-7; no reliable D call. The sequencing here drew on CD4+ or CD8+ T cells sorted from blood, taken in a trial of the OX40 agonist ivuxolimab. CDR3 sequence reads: CASSDRASYEQYF. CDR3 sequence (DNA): TGTGCCAGCAGTGACAGGGCGTCCTACGAGCAGTACTTC.